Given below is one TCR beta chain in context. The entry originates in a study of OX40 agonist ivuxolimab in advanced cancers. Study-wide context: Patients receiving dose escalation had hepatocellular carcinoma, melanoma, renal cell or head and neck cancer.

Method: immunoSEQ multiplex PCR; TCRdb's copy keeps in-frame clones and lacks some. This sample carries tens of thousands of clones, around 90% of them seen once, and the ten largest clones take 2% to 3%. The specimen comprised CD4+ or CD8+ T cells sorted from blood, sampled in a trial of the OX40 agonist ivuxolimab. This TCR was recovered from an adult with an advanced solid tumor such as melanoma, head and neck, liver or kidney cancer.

This chain's CDR3 is CASSRSTGKNSPLHF. In DNA form, the CDR3 reads TGCGCCAGCAGCCGGTCGACAGGGAAAAATTCACCCCTCCACTTT. The genes are TRBV4-1 and TRBJ1-6; the match to TRBD1 covers 7 bases. The germline V gene has CDR1 MGHRA and CDR2 YSYEKL. This CDR3 is built from 15 residues. The V gene end was trimmed by 4 bases and the J gene end by 7 bases; junction bases not matched to a gene: 7.